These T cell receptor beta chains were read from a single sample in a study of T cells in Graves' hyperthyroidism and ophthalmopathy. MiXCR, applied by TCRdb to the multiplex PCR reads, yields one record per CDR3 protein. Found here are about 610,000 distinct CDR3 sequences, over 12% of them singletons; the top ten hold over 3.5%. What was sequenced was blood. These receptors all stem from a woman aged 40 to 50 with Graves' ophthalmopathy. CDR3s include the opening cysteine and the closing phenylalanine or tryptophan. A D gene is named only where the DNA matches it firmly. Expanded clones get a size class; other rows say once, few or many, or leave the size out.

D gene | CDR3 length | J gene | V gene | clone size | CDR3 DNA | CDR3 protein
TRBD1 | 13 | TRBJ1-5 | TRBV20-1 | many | TGCAGTGCTACCGGACAGGGTTTTCAGCCCCAGCATTTT | CSATGQGFQPQHF
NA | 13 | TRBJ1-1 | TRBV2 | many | TGTGCCAGCCGCAGGGACATGAACACTGAAGCTTTCTTT | CASRRDMNTEAFF
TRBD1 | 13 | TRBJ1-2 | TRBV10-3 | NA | TGTGCCACCCGGGACAGAGATAACTATGGCTACACCTTC | CATRDRDNYGYTF
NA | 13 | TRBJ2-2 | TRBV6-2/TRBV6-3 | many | TGTGCCAGCGGGTCTGATAACACCGGGGAGCTGTTTTTT | CASGSDNTGELFF
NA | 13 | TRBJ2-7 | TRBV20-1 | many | TGCAGTGCTTGGGGGCAGGGGGGCTACGAGCAGTACTTC | CSAWGQGGYEQYF
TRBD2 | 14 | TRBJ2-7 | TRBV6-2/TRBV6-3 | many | TGTGCCAGCAGTTCCCTAGCGGGAGACGGCGAGCAGTACTTC | CASSSLAGDGEQYF
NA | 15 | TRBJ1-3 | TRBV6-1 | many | TGTGCCAGCAGTGCAAACAGGGTTTCGGGAAACACCATATATTTT | CASSANRVSGNTIYF
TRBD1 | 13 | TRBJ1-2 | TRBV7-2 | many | TGTGCCAGCAGCCTGAGGGACAGGCGGGGCTACGCCTTC | CASSLRDRRGYAF
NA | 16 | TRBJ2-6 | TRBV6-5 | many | TGTGCCAGCAGTTTACTGAGGGTATCTGGGGCCAACGTCCTGACTTTC | CASSLLRVSGANVLTF
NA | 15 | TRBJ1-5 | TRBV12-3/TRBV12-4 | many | TGTGCCAGCAGTTCAGGGACCCATAGCAATCAGCCCCAGCATTTT | CASSSGTHSNQPQHF